What follows describes a single T cell receptor (beta chain). The antigen is unknown. Libraries were prepared by immunoSEQ multiplex PCR; TCRdb keeps only in-frame clonotypes and omits some of them. The sample lists about 73,000 clones; approximately 95% were seen once. This CDR3 is built from 13 residues. With 0 bases removed from V and 6 bases from J, the gap between germline ends came to 7 bases. CDR1 is SGDLS and CDR2 is YYNGEE in the germline V gene. This sample stems from a study of cytomegalovirus exposure and HLA in healthy donors. Study background: The 120 or so validation repertoires used a platform that matched the one used for the approximately 700 first-cohort repertoires, as a later analysis reported. General study findings and limits: The study labeled 170 or so TCR beta chains cytomegalovirus-associated. Rare sequences made up most TCRs, while some public TCRs were found in many donors.

The J gene is TRBJ2-1, the V gene TRBV9, with unresolved D. This clonotype was obtained from a man in his late teens or twenties in good health and CMV-seronegative. Specimen: PBMCs. The CDR3 nucleotides are TGTGCCAGCAGCGTAGGAGGTTTCAATGAGCAGTTCTTC. Protein sequence: CASSVGGFNEQFF.